Each of the 10 T cell receptor beta chains below was sequenced from the same sample in a study of blood T cell repertoires in COVID-19. The table came from immunoSEQ multiplex PCR; TCRdb's copy has only in-frame clones and leaves some out. Among around 76,000 clones, around 89% were seen once, and the ten largest hold 0.55% to 0.75%. Specimen: peripheral blood. The receptors shown here come from a man aged 55 to 70 with acute or convalescent COVID-19.

The chain uses TRBV9 and TRBJ2-2, with TRBD2 as a possible D gene (5 bases). The V end lost 6 bases, the J end lost 5 bases, and 11 bases lay between the germline ends. Germline CDR1 and CDR2: SGDLS and YYNGEE. The CDR3 runs 13 residues. CDR3 loop: CASTKTGTGELFF. The CDR3 nucleotides are TGTGCCAGCACCAAGACGGGAACCGGGGAGCTGTTTTTT.

The genes are TRBV27 and TRBJ2-2, with TRBD2 matching 14 bases. The CDR3 is 15 amino acids. The V gene's germline CDR1 is MNHEY and CDR2 SMNVEV (reference sequence). J was trimmed by 6 bases and V by 8 bases; bases with no gene match: 5. The CDR3 DNA follows: TGTGCCAGCCGACTAGCGGGAGGGCCTGCCGGGGAGCTGTTTTTT. Translated, it gives CASRLAGGPAGELFF.

As to this clone: A junction boundary mismatches the germline segment, possibly from a read error. The chain joins TRBV29-1 to TRBJ1-4; 7 nucleotides line up with TRBD1. CDR3 length equals 9 residues. Germline CDR1 is SQVTM and CDR2 is ANQGSEA. Here the CDR3 reads CSAGQAEGF. The CDR3 coding sequence is TGCAGCGCCGGACAGGCCGAGGGTTTT. The full variable domain, in which reference TRBV29-1 and TRBJ1-4 provide the parts outside the CDR3, is SAVISQKPSRDICQRGTSLTIQCQVDSQVTMMFWYRQQPGQSLTLIATANQGSEATYESGFVIDKFPISRPNLTFSTLTVSNMSPEDSSIYLCSAGQAEGFGSGTQLSVL.

V and J are TRBV29-1 and TRBJ2-7; 7 bases are a match to TRBD2. With V trimmed by 0 bases and J by 3 bases, 8 bases remained unmatched. Germline values: CDR1 SQVTM, CDR2 ANQGSEA. The CDR3 is made up of 15 amino acids. The CDR3 sequence is CSVEEGRGTGYEQYF. In DNA, the CDR3 is TGCAGCGTTGAAGAAGGGAGGGGAACGGGCTACGAGCAGTACTTC.

The CDR3 reads CASSYVPGWSFSYEQYF. DNA of the CDR3: TGTGCCAGCAGTTATGTACCAGGGTGGAGCTTCTCCTACGAGCAGTACTTC. The chain carries TRBV6-2 or TRBV6-3 and TRBJ2-7, with a weak D call TRBD1 (5 bases). Germline-derived CDR1 and CDR2 are MNHEY and SVGEGT. The germline V and J ends were trimmed by 3 bases and 0 bases, with 18 bases remaining between them. This CDR3 region has 17 residues.

The rearrangement links TRBV30 to TRBJ2-3; 13 nucleotides match TRBD2. V shed 3 bases, J shed 5 bases, and the junction held 5 bases outside the gene matches. Germline CDR1 and CDR2: GTSNPN and SVGIG (reference sequence). The CDR3 runs to 15 residues. The CDR3 bases are TGTGCCTGGAGCCCCGGGACTAGCGGGGTAGATACGCAGTATTTT. Translated: CAWSPGTSGVDTQYF. Supplemented by reference TRBV30 and TRBJ2-3, the full variable domain reads SQTIHQWPATLVQPVGSPLSLECTVEGTSNPNLYWYRQAAGRGLQLLFYSVGIGQISSEVPQNLSASRPQDRQFILSSKKLLLSDSGFYLCAWSPGTSGVDTQYFGPGTRLTVL.

The chain links TRBV6-5 to TRBJ2-2, with D possibly TRBD1 on 6 matching bases. The CDR3 spans 14 residues. The germline V gene encodes CDR1 MNHEY and CDR2 SVGAGI. Between the trimmed V and J ends, which lost 6 bases and 0 bases, there was a span of 8 bases. CDR3 DNA sequence: TGTGCCAGCAGCCGGGACACGAACACCGGGGAGCTGTTTTTT. It encodes CASSRDTNTGELFF.

The genes are TRBV3-1 (or the pseudogene TRBV3-2) and TRBJ1-6, with 7 bases fitting TRBD1. Germline trimming cut 2 bases from V and 8 bases from J; bases unmatched to any gene: 3. CDR1 and CDR2 (germline): LGHDT, YNNKEL (reference sequence). The CDR3 sequence is 14 residues long. CDR3 region: CASSQIDRDSPLHF. The CDR3 bases are TGTGCCAGCAGCCAAATCGACAGGGATTCACCCCTCCACTTT.

CDR3 amino acids: CASSERGTFGYTF. CDR3 nucleotides: TGTGCCAGCAGTGAACGCGGGACCTTTGGCTACACCTTC. The chain carries TRBV6-1 and TRBJ1-2; possible D gene TRBD1, 5 bases. The CDR3 loop spans 13 amino acids. The germline V gene encodes CDR1 MNHNS and CDR2 SASEGT. Between the trimmed V and J ends, which lost 2 bases and 7 bases, there was a span of 11 bases.

The rearrangement joins TRBV21-1 to TRBJ2-1; the table's D call TRBD2 went unverified against the DNA. TRBV21-1 is classified as a pseudogene. This CDR3 has 20 amino acids. CDR3 in DNA: TGTGCCAGCAGCGGACATAGAGGACTAGCGGGAGGGGACTCCTACAATGAGCAGTTCTTC. This gives the protein CASSGHRGLAGGDSYNEQFF.